Listed below are T cell receptor beta chains from one sample, sequenced in a study of T cell responses to AZD1222 COVID-19 vaccine. Libraries were prepared by immunoSEQ multiplex PCR; TCRdb keeps only in-frame clonotypes and omits some of them. The table includes 120,000 or so clones, about 92% detected once. The sequences come from peripheral blood, collected on day 0 of AZD1222 vaccination. These receptor sequences come from an adult in good health. The CDR3 runs from the conserved cysteine through the conserved F or W.

V gene: TRBV6-2/TRBV6-3; CDR3 protein: CASSPTGGYNEQFF
V gene: TRBV28; CDR3 protein: CASSLWTTVNIQYF
V gene: TRBV5-6; CDR3 protein: CASSLFLVYYGYTF
V gene: TRBV21-1; CDR3 protein: CASSKKADRGHVSSGNTIYF
V gene: TRBV10-3; CDR3 protein: CAISSQGRPYGNQPQHF
V gene: TRBV3-1/TRBV3-2; CDR3 protein: CASSQDGGPKPNTGELFF
V gene: TRBV4-2; CDR3 protein: CASSPPRGDGYTF
V gene: TRBV7-9; CDR3 protein: CASSLVSYNEQFF
V gene: TRBV18; CDR3 protein: CASSPSGSGYEQYF
V gene: TRBV12-5; CDR3 protein: CASGLRQGGTEAFF
V gene: TRBV27; CDR3 protein: CASSLWGDGNQPQHF
V gene: TRBV27; CDR3 protein: CASSFRSGHGYTF
V gene: TRBV9; CDR3 protein: CASSVGLAGDHSNTGELFF
V gene: TRBV5-1; CDR3 protein: CASSSILAGGGQETQYF
V gene: TRBV7-6; CDR3 protein: CASSFEAGASYEQYF
V gene: TRBV9; CDR3 protein: CASSVGAGISGNTIYF
V gene: TRBV4-1; CDR3 protein: CASSQGGLFTEAFF
V gene: TRBV24-1; CDR3 protein: CATSDGTSGTYEQYF
V gene: TRBV10-2; CDR3 protein: CASSPQGFEEKLFF
V gene: TRBV18; CDR3 protein: CASSPGQGGYGYTF
V gene: TRBV7-6; CDR3 protein: CASSLGLQGPNNSPLHF
V gene: TRBV18; CDR3 protein: CASSPGQVSGNTIYF
V gene: TRBV19; CDR3 protein: CASSIQGVSYNEQFF
V gene: TRBV14; CDR3 protein: CASSRGRGGSLYTGELFF
V gene: TRBV10-3; CDR3 protein: CAISDRQGASETQYF
V gene: TRBV19; CDR3 protein: CASSRLAVQETQYF
V gene: TRBV5-1; CDR3 protein: CASSLSGQGSYEQYF
V gene: TRBV16; CDR3 protein: CASSGRTGGATEAFF
V gene: TRBV7-8; CDR3 protein: CASSPKEDIVHGYTF
V gene: TRBV3-1/TRBV3-2; CDR3 protein: CASSQVGGRARVEQFF
V gene: TRBV2; CDR3 protein: CASRNGQAGTGELFF
V gene: TRBV18; CDR3 protein: CASSPTASNQPQHF
V gene: TRBV7-9; CDR3 protein: CASSLDIKANYGYTF
V gene: TRBV19; CDR3 protein: CASRIQGGNTEAFF
V gene: TRBV7-9; CDR3 protein: CASGKRGLAGGYEQYF
V gene: TRBV11-3; CDR3 protein: CASSLVATSGELFF
V gene: TRBV27; CDR3 protein: CASSTGTGGQPQHF
V gene: TRBV24-1; CDR3 protein: CATSDGPASGYGYTF
V gene: TRBV5-5; CDR3 protein: CASSLYGPSTDTQYF
V gene: TRBV5-1; CDR3 protein: CASSLAGGPGEKLFF
V gene: TRBV29-1; CDR3 protein: CSVETGSGSSYNEQFF
V gene: TRBV19; CDR3 protein: CASSTRTGGMNTEAFF
V gene: TRBV28; CDR3 protein: CASSFRPYGYTF
V gene: TRBV18; CDR3 protein: CASSSSAGTRGLNTEAFF
V gene: TRBV12-3/TRBV12-4; CDR3 protein: CASSFSGYEQYF